The clone carrying this T cell receptor beta chain came up once. Method: immunoSEQ multiplex PCR; TCRdb's copy keeps in-frame clones and lacks some. This table holds 80,000 to 100,000 clones, around nine tenths found once. The entry originates in a study of T cell responses to AZD1222 COVID-19 vaccine. The CDR3 runs to 14 residues. Germline CDR1 is MNHEY and CDR2 is SVGAGI. V dropped 6 bases and J dropped 8; count of bases not matched to a gene: 7. The chain uses TRBV6-5 and TRBJ1-4; 9 bases fit TRBD1. This sequence originates from an adult in good health. Sequenced here: peripheral blood, sampled on day 0 of MenACWY control vaccination. In nucleotides, the CDR3 is TGTGCCAGCAGAAGGGACAGGGCGGGCGAAAAACTGTTTTTT. This codes for CASRRDRAGEKLFF.